Detailed here is one T cell receptor (beta chain). The antigen remains undetermined. This entry comes from a study of monozygotic twins with inflammatory bowel disease. General study points: Researchers were unable to tell different T cell subtypes apart. No detectable difference in repertoire similarity separated concordant from discordant twins, possibly as a result of limited power.

Researchers isolated total RNA from whole blood without sorting T cells. Germline values: CDR1 SGHTA, CDR2 FQGNSA. This CDR3 is built from 14 residues. Each of the TCR libraries took 3,000 to 3,500 ng of total RNA. From its re-call of the 5' RACE reads, TCRdb lists each CDR3 protein once, without DNA. Here the sample table reports over 100,000 distinct CDR3 sequences. What was sequenced was blood. The rearrangement links TRBV7-2 to TRBJ1-3; TCRdb outputs TRBD1, but without DNA this stays unchecked. The TCR originated in a human donor with ulcerative colitis or Crohn's disease, or a healthy co-twin of an affected twin (not recorded which). The CDR3 reads CASSLSRGQATIYF.